This T cell receptor beta chain was obtained from a study of T cells in Graves' hyperthyroidism and ophthalmopathy. The CDR3 sequence is 15 residues long. The germline V gene encodes CDR1 SGHAT and CDR2 FQNNGV. V trimming: 0 bases; J trimming: 4 bases; junction bases outside the gene matches: 5. The TCR beta CDR3 regions underwent amplification using RNA transcripts as the source. An initial round of RT-PCR targeting the TCR CDR3 relied on the HTBI primer set. TCRdb reanalysed the multiplex PCR reads using MiXCR and keeps one entry per CDR3 protein. The table lists fewer than 350,000 distinct CDR3 sequences, 15% to 20% of them singletons.

Sequencing was done on a sample of blood. This receptor was obtained from a woman between 35 and 50 years old with Graves' ophthalmopathy. The chain links TRBV11-2 to TRBJ2-7, with 8 bases identical to TRBD1. This CDR3 is CASSLEWTGQYEQYF. The CDR3 nucleotides are TGTGCCAGCAGCTTAGAGTGGACAGGGCAGTACGAGCAGTACTTC.